The 5 T cell receptor beta chains in this list originate from one sample, sequenced in a study of blood T cell repertoires in COVID-19. Data came from immunoSEQ multiplex PCR; TCRdb stores just in-frame clones and leaves some out. This repertoire shows 200,000 to 250,000 clones, about nine tenths found once; its top ten account for around 5.7%. Sequenced material: peripheral blood. These receptors all stem from a man older than 75 with acute or convalescent COVID-19.

The genes are TRBV11-3 and TRBJ2-3; perhaps TRBD2 as D (6 bases). The CDR3 contains 15 residues. The V end was cut by 2 bases, the J end by 4 bases, with 13 bases between. The germline V gene encodes CDR1 SGHNT and CDR2 YENEEA. The CDR3 sequence is CASSLFSGVADTQYF. In nucleotides, the CDR3 is TGTGCCAGCAGCTTATTTTCGGGAGTGGCAGATACGCAGTATTTT.

This chain links TRBV12-3 or TRBV12-4 with TRBJ1-3; D ambiguous. The CDR3 runs to 13 residues. Trimming shortened V by 3 bases and J by 0 bases, and 3 bases separated the two germline ends. The CDR3 DNA follows: TGTGCCAGCAGTTTTCACTCTGGAAACACCATATATTTT. Its translation: CASSFHSGNTIYF.

The chain has TRBV7-2 and TRBJ2-3, with 11 bases identical to TRBD2. With 4 bases clipped from V and 0 bases from J, the junction kept 3 bases outside the gene matches. CDR3 size: 16 residues. Germline CDR1 reads SGHTA; CDR2 reads FQGNSA. CDR3 sequence reads: CASSSRTSGSTDTQYF. The CDR3 DNA follows: TGTGCCAGCAGCTCCCGGACTAGCGGGAGCACAGATACGCAGTATTTT.

The chain recombines TRBV7-9 with TRBJ1-3, with D possibly being TRBD1 (6 bases). V was trimmed by 5 bases and J by 4 bases, leaving 12 bases between them. This CDR3 has 14 residues. CDR1 is SEHNR and CDR2 is FQNEAQ in the germline V gene (reference sequence). In DNA, the CDR3 is TGTGCCAGCAGCCGTCCAGGGGCCGGAAACACCATATATTTT. Amino acids: CASSRPGAGNTIYF.

The genes are TRBV19 and TRBJ2-2; 9 bases map to TRBD2. V shed 7 bases and J 8 bases; nucleotides not matched to a gene: 11. The CDR3 has 15 amino acids. Germline lookup yields CDR1 LNHDA and CDR2 SQIVND (reference sequence). The CDR3 reads CASNGKAGGGGELFF. The DNA for the CDR3 is TGTGCCAGTAACGGGAAAGCGGGAGGTGGGGGGGAGCTGTTTTTT.